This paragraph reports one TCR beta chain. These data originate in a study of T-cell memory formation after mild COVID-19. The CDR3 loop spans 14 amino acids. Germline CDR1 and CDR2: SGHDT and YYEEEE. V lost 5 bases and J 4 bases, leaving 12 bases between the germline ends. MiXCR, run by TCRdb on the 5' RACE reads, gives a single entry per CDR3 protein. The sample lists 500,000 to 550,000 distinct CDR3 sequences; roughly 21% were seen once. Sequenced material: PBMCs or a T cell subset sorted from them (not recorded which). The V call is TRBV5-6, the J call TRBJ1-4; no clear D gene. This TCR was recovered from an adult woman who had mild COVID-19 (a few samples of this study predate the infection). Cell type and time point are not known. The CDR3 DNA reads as TGTGCCAGCAGATCTTGGACCGGTAATGAAAAACTGTTTTTT. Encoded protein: CASRSWTGNEKLFF.